The source of this T cell receptor (beta chain) is a study of CD8+ T cells in alopecia areata. The V and J ends lost 0 bases and 1 base respectively, with 6 bases between them. This CDR3 has 13 residues. Per the germline V gene, CDR1 is GTSNPN and CDR2 is SVGIG (reference sequence). Investigators isolated RNA and reverse transcribed it into cDNA to act as the sequencing template. Assay: immunoSEQ multiplex PCR; the TCRdb copy retains only in-frame clones and omits some. The sample holds roughly 92,000 clones, more than 65% seen once. As for treatment: oral pan-JAK inhibitor, 5-10 mg twice daily. This clonotype was sampled from a human donor with alopecia areata. The chain is built from TRBV30 and TRBJ1-1, with TRBD1 as a possible D gene (6 bases). The sample consisted of CD8+ T cells sorted from blood, taken around week 44, from a patient treated with tofacitinib. CDR3 nucleotide sequence: TGTGCCTGGAGTGTACAGGGGAACACTGAAGCTTTCTTT. Translating gives CAWSVQGNTEAFF.